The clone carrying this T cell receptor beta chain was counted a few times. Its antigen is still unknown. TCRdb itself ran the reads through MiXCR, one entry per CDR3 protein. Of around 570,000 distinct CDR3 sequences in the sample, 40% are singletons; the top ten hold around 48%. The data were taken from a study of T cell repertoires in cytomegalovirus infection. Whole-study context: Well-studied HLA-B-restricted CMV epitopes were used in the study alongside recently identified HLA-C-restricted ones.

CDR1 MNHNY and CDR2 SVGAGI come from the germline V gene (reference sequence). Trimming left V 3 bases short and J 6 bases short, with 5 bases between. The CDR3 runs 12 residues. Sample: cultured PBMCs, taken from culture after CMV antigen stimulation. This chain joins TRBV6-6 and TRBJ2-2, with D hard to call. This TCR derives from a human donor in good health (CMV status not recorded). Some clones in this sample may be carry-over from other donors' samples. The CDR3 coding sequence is TGTGCCAGCAGTTATCTTTCCGGGGAGCTGTTTTTT. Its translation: CASSYLSGELFF.